What follows describes a single T cell receptor beta chain. The antigen remains unidentified. This sample is part of a study of shared clonotypes between healthy human individuals. Across the study: Each donor contributed plates that comprised three CD4 naive, three CD4 memory, two CD8 naive and one CD8 memory.

The germline gives CDR1 SGDLS, CDR2 YYNGEE. This CDR3 has 15 amino acids. Trimming stripped 0 bases from V and 10 bases from J, with 17 bases between. Some clones are missing from TCRdb's copy, which holds only in-frame ones; the method was immunoSEQ multiplex PCR. This sample has around 2.1 million clones, with roughly 91% found just once. CD45RO-negative, CCR7-positively selected cells formed the naive CD8 fraction, excluding terminally differentiated effector memory CD45RA+ cells. Whole-study findings and limits: Sample collection involved blood only; tissue repertoires are likely different. Naive subsets generally exceeded memory subsets in estimated richness.

The receptor's source is a man younger than 30 in good health. Some clones in this sample may be carry-over from other donors' samples. Sequenced input: naive CD8+ T cells from PBMCs. This chain links TRBV9 with TRBJ2-1; D possibly corresponds to TRBD2 (6 bases). CDR3 bases: TGTGCCAGCAGCGTAGTCGCGGGCTTGGGGGGAGAGCAGTTCTTC. Protein product: CASSVVAGLGGEQFF. The whole variable domain, filled in from reference TRBV9 and TRBJ2-1, reads DSGVTQTPKHLITATGQRVTLRCSPRSGDLSVYWYQQSLDQGLQFLIQYYNGEERAKGNILERFSAQQFPDLHSELNLSSLELGDSALYFCASSVVAGLGGEQFFGPGTRLTVL.